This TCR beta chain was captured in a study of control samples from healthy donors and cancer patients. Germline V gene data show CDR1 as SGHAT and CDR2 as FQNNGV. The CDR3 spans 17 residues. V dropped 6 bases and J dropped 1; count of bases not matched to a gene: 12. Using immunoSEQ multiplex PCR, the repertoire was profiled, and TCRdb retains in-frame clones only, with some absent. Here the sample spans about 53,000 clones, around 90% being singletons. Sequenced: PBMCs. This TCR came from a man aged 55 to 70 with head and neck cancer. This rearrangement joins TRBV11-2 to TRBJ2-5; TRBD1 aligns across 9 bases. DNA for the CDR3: TGTGCCAGCAGTTCTTTAACAGGGGGCGCTGCCCAAGAGACCCAGTACTTC. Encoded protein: CASSSLTGGAAQETQYF.